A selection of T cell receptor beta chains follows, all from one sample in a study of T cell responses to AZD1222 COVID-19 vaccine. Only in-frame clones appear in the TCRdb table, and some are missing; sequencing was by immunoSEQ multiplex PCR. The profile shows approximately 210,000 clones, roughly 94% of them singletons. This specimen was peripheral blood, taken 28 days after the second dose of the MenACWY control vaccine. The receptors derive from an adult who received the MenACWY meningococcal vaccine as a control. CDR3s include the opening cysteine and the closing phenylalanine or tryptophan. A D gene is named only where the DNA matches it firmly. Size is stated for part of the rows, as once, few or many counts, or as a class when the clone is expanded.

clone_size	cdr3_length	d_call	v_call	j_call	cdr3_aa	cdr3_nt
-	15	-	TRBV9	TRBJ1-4	CASSVGGRSNEKLFF	TGTGCCAGCAGCGTAGGGGGACGGTCTAATGAAAAACTGTTTTTT
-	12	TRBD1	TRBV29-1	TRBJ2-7	CSVKQGSYEQYF	TGCAGCGTTAAACAGGGGTCCTACGAGCAGTACTTC
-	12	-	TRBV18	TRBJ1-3	CASSPDGNTIYF	TGTGCCAGCTCGCCGGACGGAAACACCATATATTTT
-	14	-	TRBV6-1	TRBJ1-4	CASSEVQGNEKLFF	TGTGCCAGCAGTGAAGTCCAGGGTAATGAAAAACTGTTTTTT
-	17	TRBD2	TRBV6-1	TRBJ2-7	CASSDLTGTSGGYEQYF	TGTGCCAGCAGTGACCTAACGGGGACTAGCGGGGGCTACGAGCAGTACTTC
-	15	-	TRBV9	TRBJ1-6	CASSVDPIYNSPLHF	TGTGCCAGCAGCGTAGATCCCATATATAATTCACCCCTCCACTTT
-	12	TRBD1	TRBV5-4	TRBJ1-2	CASSSGQKGYTF	TGTGCCAGCAGCTCGGGACAGAAGGGCTACACCTTC
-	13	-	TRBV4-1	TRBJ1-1	CASSQDRNTEAFF	TGCGCCAGCAGCCAGGACAGGAACACTGAAGCTTTCTTT
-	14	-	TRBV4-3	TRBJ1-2	CAGFRQDLPHGYTF	TGCGCCGGATTTCGACAGGACCTACCTCACGGCTACACCTTC
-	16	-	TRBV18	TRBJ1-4	CASSPLKGTKEEKLFF	TGTGCCAGCTCACCACTAAAGGGGACAAAGGAGGAAAAACTGTTTTTT
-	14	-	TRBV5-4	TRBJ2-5	CASSYKQGRETQYF	TGTGCCAGCAGCTACAAACAGGGTCGAGAGACCCAGTACTTC
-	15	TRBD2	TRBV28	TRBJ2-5	CASSLRASGRETQYF	TGTGCCAGCAGTTTACGCGCTAGCGGGAGGGAGACCCAGTACTTC
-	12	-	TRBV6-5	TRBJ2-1	CASSPQEDEQFF	TGTGCCAGCAGCCCCCAAGAGGACGAGCAGTTCTTC
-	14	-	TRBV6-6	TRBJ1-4	CASSSGVTNEKLFF	TGTGCCAGCAGTTCAGGGGTCACTAATGAAAAACTGTTTTTT
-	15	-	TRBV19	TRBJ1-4	CASSSSEGVREKLFF	TGTGCCAGTAGCTCGTCGGAGGGGGTGCGGGAAAAACTGTTTTTT
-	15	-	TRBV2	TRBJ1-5	CASSEGRGVNQPQHF	TGTGCCAGCAGTGAAGGCAGGGGAGTCAATCAGCCCCAGCATTTT
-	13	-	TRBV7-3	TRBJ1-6	CASSPDRNSPLHF	TGTGCCAGCAGCCCAGACAGGAATTCACCCCTCCACTTT
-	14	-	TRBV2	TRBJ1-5	CASSVAGWDQPQHF	TGTGCCAGCAGTGTGGCAGGGTGGGATCAGCCCCAGCATTTT
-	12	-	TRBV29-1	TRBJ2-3	CSGGGGTDTQYF	TGCAGCGGCGGGGGCGGGACAGATACGCAGTATTTT
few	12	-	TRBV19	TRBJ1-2	CASKGSYYGYTF	TGTGCCAGTAAAGGCAGCTACTATGGCTACACCTTC
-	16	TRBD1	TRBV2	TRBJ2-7	CASSEARQGGTYEQYF	TGTGCCAGCAGTGAAGCGCGACAGGGGGGAACCTACGAGCAGTACTTC
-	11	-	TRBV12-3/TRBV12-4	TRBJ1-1	CASSGGWEAFF	TGTGCCAGCAGTGGTGGGTGGGAAGCTTTCTTT
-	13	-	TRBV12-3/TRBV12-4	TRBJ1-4	CASSLAGSEKLFF	TGTGCCAGCAGTTTGGCTGGGAGTGAAAAACTGTTTTTT
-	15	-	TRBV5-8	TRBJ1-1	CASSLTGLMNTEAFF	TGTGCCAGCAGCTTGACGGGACTCATGAACACTGAAGCTTTCTTT
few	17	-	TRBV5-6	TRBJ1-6	CASSSIQAAVYNSPLHF	TGTGCCAGCAGCTCAATTCAAGCGGCAGTCTATAATTCACCCCTCCACTTT
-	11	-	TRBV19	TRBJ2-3	CASSMGGSQYF	TGTGCCAGTAGTATGGGGGGATCGCAGTATTTT
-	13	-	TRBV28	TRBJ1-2	CASSLENKAYYTF	TGTGCCAGCAGTTTAGAGAATAAGGCGTACTACACCTTC
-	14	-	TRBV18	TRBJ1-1	CASSPPERNTEAFF	TGTGCCAGCTCACCACCAGAGCGGAACACTGAAGCTTTCTTT
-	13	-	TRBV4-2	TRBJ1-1	CASSPPGLTEAFF	TGTGCCAGCAGCCCCCCCGGACTAACTGAAGCTTTCTTT
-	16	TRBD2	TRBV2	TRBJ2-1	CASRTSGEGSYNEQFF	TGTGCCAGCAGGACTTCCGGGGAGGGGTCCTACAATGAGCAGTTCTTC
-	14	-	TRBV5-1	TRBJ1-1	CASMEGVMNTEAFF	TGCGCCAGCATGGAAGGCGTTATGAACACTGAAGCTTTCTTT
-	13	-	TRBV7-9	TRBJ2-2	CASRQGPTGELFF	TGTGCCAGCAGGCAGGGTCCCACCGGGGAGCTGTTTTTT
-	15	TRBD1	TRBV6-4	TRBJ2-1	CASSDSTGGYNEQFF	TGTGCCAGCAGTGACTCGACAGGGGGTTACAATGAGCAGTTCTTC
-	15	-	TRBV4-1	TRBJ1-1	CASSRSGGQDTEAFF	TGCGCCAGCAGCCGCTCTGGGGGGCAGGACACTGAAGCTTTCTTT
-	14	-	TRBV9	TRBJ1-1	CASSPGIGSTEAFF	TGTGCCAGCAGCCCGGGTATCGGGTCCACTGAAGCTTTCTTT
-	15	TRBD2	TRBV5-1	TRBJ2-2	CASSLGTREAGELFF	TGCGCCAGCAGCTTAGGGACTAGGGAGGCCGGGGAGCTGTTTTTT
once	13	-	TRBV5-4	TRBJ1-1	CASSLGQEAEAFF	TGTGCCAGCAGCTTGGGGCAGGAGGCTGAAGCTTTCTTT
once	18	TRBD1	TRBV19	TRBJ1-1	CASSMKHRDRDMNTEAFF	TGTGCCAGTAGTATGAAGCACCGGGACAGGGACATGAACACTGAAGCTTTCTTT
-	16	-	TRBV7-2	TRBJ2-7	CASSPGLFLPFDEQYF	TGTGCCAGCAGCCCGGGACTGTTTTTACCCTTCGACGAGCAGTACTTC
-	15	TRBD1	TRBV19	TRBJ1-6	CASSHTGGDWSPLHF	TGTGCCAGTAGTCACACAGGGGGAGATTGGTCACCCCTCCACTTT
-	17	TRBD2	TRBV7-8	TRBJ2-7	CASSSRLGSGRAPEQYF	TGTGCCAGCAGCTCCCGCCTCGGGAGCGGGAGGGCCCCCGAGCAGTACTTC
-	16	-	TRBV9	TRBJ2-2	CASSEVERPRGGELFF	TGTGCCAGCAGCGAGGTGGAGCGCCCGAGAGGCGGGGAGCTGTTTTTT
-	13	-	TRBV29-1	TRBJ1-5	CSVVWVRGQPQHF	TGCAGCGTTGTTTGGGTCAGGGGACAGCCCCAGCATTTT
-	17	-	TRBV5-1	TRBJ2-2	CASSRGETLLSAGELFF	TGCGCCAGCAGCCGGGGTGAGACCCTGCTCTCGGCCGGGGAGCTGTTTTTT
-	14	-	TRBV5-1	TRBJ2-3	CASSPGLGTDTQYF	TGCGCCAGCAGCCCCGGACTGGGCACAGATACGCAGTATTTT
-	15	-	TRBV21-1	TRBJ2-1	CASSKLATLHNEQFF	TGTGCCAGCAGCAAACTAGCGACCCTTCACAATGAGCAGTTCTTC
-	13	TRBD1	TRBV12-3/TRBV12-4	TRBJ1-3	CASSGQEGYTIYF	TGTGCCAGCAGCGGACAGGAAGGCTACACCATATATTTT
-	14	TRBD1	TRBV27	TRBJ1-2	CASSPTGIGYGYTF	TGTGCCAGCAGTCCGACAGGGATTGGCTATGGCTACACCTTC
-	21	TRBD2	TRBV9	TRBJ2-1	CASSVGIPGLAGGPAYNEQFF	TGTGCCAGCAGCGTAGGCATCCCGGGACTAGCGGGAGGGCCGGCCTACAATGAGCAGTTCTTC
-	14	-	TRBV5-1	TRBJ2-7	CASSLAGSAYEQYF	TGCGCCAGCAGCTTGGCCGGGTCAGCCTACGAGCAGTACTTC
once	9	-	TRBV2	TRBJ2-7	CASSARTKF	TGTGCCAGCAGTGCGAGGACAAAATTC
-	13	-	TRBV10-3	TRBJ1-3	CAISEVSGNTIYF	TGTGCCATCAGTGAGGTCTCTGGAAACACCATATATTTT
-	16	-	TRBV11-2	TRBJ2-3	CASSLGVRQNTDTQYF	TGTGCCAGCAGCTTAGGAGTCAGGCAGAACACAGATACGCAGTATTTT